Listed here are 32 T cell receptor beta chains from one sample, sequenced in a study of response to subunit inactivated influenza vaccine. TCRdb itself ran the RT-PCR reads through MiXCR, one entry per CDR3 protein. Among 500,000 or so distinct CDR3 sequences, around 9.9% were seen once, and the ten largest hold about an eighth. Sequencing used PBMCs from blood, obtained roughly 46 days after vaccination. The receptors were sampled from a middle-aged man who received an inactivated influenza vaccine.

The V call is TRBV7-9, the J call TRBJ1-4, with D possibly being TRBD1 (6 bases). The V end lost 3 bases, the J end lost 4 bases, and 12 bases lay between the germline ends. The germline V gene has CDR1 SEHNR and CDR2 FQNEAQ (reference sequence). CDR3 size: 15 residues. In DNA, the CDR3 is TGTGCCAGCAGCTTCGGGGAAGGGGGTAATGAAAAACTGTTTTTT. Translation gives CASSFGEGGNEKLFF.

This clonotype was detected a few times. This rearrangement joins TRBV6-2 or TRBV6-3 to TRBJ2-7; D tentatively fits TRBD1 or TRBD2 (5 bases each). The V and J ends lost 2 bases and 3 bases respectively, with 29 bases between them. The CDR3 has 20 residues. CDR1 MNHEY and CDR2 SVGEGT come from the germline V gene. CDR3 nucleotides: TGTGCCAGCAGTTACCCGCCCGCCGGGGACCTTAACCCCAACTACTACGAGCAGTACTTC. Translating it yields CASSYPPAGDLNPNYYEQYF.

This clonotype was found many times. The chain combines TRBV4-1 with TRBJ2-1; D may be TRBD2 (6 bases). Germline V lookup: CDR1 MGHRA, CDR2 YSYEKL. The CDR3 sequence is 14 residues long. The germline V and J ends were trimmed by 1 base and 7 bases, with 11 bases remaining between them. As DNA, the CDR3 is TGCGCCAGCAGCCAAGCTTCACGGGGGAATGAGCAGTTCTTC. Protein sequence: CASSQASRGNEQFF.

The chain joins TRBV5-1 to TRBJ1-2, with no clear D. The CDR3 has 15 amino acids. V was trimmed by 7 bases and J by 4 bases, leaving 20 bases between them. The germline gives CDR1 SGHRS, CDR2 YFSETQ. CDR3 DNA: TGCGCCAGCTATACCGGGCCGCAGCTCCTCTATGGCTACACCTTC. It yields the protein CASYTGPQLLYGYTF.

The chain joins TRBV7-2 to TRBJ2-1; the D call may be TRBD1 or TRBD2 (5 bases each). The CDR3 loop spans 14 amino acids. Trimming cost V 1 base and J 15 bases, with 19 bases left between them. Germline CDR1 is SGHTA and CDR2 is FQGNSA. The DNA for the CDR3 is TGTGCCAGCAGCTTAGATTCGAGTTGGGGGTACTGGTTCTTC. This codes for CASSLDSSWGYWFF.

Ten or more counts support this clonotype. The rearrangement links TRBV20-1 to TRBJ2-1; 10 bases are a match to TRBD2. V lost 2 bases and J lost 4; bases outside the gene matches: 8. From germline, CDR1 is DFQATT and CDR2 SNEGSKA (reference sequence). The CDR3 has 16 amino acids. CDR3: CSARRSEREGYNEQFF. Written as DNA, the CDR3 is TGCAGTGCTAGACGTAGTGAGCGGGAGGGTTACAATGAGCAGTTCTTC.

This chain uses TRBV21-1 with TRBJ2-3; TRBD1 reflects the table's D call only, with no check against the DNA. TRBV21-1 is a recognized pseudogene. This CDR3 comprises 15 residues. The CDR3 region is CASSNGGGSTDTQYF. The CDR3 DNA follows: TGTGCCAGCAGCAATGGGGGGGGGAGCACAGATACGCAGTATTTT.

The DNA of the CDR3 is TGTGCCAGCAGCTTTGGGCTAACCGGACTATACAATGAGCAGTTCTTC. It specifies CASSFGLTGLYNEQFF. J is TRBJ2-1 and V is TRBV7-2, with a possible D match to TRBD2 (6 bases). The V gene's germline CDR1 is SGHTA and CDR2 FQGNSA. The CDR3 sequence is 16 residues long. Trimming pared 3 bases from V and 4 bases from J, leaving 16 bases between.

This clonotype appeared a few times. The chain combines TRBV4-2 with TRBJ1-2; D remains unclear. Germline lookup yields CDR1 LGHNA and CDR2 YNFKEQ. Trimming took off 0 bases at V and 2 bases at J, with 10 bases between the two ends. The CDR3 runs to 15 residues. The CDR3 reads CASSQERTINYGYTF. CDR3 nucleotide sequence: TGTGCCAGCAGCCAAGAGAGGACGATAAACTATGGCTACACCTTC.

This clonotype turned up a few times. The V gene is TRBV6-6, the J gene TRBJ2-7; D is uncertain. Per the germline V gene, CDR1 is MNHNY and CDR2 is SVGAGI (reference sequence). CDR3 size: 13 residues. With 2 bases removed from V and 6 bases from J, the gap between germline ends came to 11 bases. CDR3 sequence (DNA): TGTGCCAGCAGTTACGGTGCTAGGCTCGAGCAGTACTTC. The encoded protein is CASSYGARLEQYF.

This clonotype turned up a few times. The chain has TRBV9 and TRBJ2-2; no firm D call. The CDR3 length is 14 residues. The V end was cut by 2 bases, the J end by 5 bases, with 10 bases between. Germline-derived CDR1 and CDR2 are SGDLS and YYNGEE. CDR3 sequence reads: CASSVHYATGELFF. CDR3 nucleotides: TGTGCCAGCAGCGTTCACTATGCAACCGGGGAGCTGTTTTTT. The full variable domain, completed using reference TRBV9 and TRBJ2-2, is DSGVTQTPKHLITATGQRVTLRCSPRSGDLSVYWYQQSLDQGLQFLIQYYNGEERAKGNILERFSAQQFPDLHSELNLSSLELGDSALYFCASSVHYATGELFFGEGSRLTVL.

The sample holds a few counts of this clonotype. The rearrangement joins TRBV6-5 to TRBJ2-7; a weak D match, TRBD1 (5 bases). The V end was cut by 1 base, the J end by 6 bases, with 10 bases between. Germline V gene data show CDR1 as MNHEY and CDR2 as SVGAGI. CDR3 length: 13 residues. The CDR3 region is CASSYWGSGEQYF. CDR3 sequence (DNA): TGTGCCAGCAGTTACTGGGGCTCGGGCGAGCAGTACTTC.

The chain uses TRBV7-2 and TRBJ2-7; 9 bases are a match to TRBD1. The germline CDR1 and CDR2 sequences are SGHTA and FQGNSA. This CDR3 is 15 amino acids long. V shed 0 bases and J 6 bases; nucleotides not matched to a gene: 6. The CDR3 sequence: CASSLAGTGITEQYF. The CDR3, as DNA: TGTGCCAGCAGCTTAGCGGGGACAGGGATTACCGAGCAGTACTTC.

In its sample, this clonotype was seen many times. The chain combines TRBV5-1 with TRBJ2-7; 9 nucleotides align to TRBD1. With 4 bases clipped from V and 2 bases from J, the junction kept 4 bases outside the gene matches. Per the germline V gene, CDR1 is SGHRS and CDR2 is YFSETQ. This CDR3 has 14 residues. The CDR3 DNA reads as TGCGCCAGCAGCCCTGGGACAGGGACCTACGAGCAGTACTTC. Translated: CASSPGTGTYEQYF.

The chain joins TRBV12-3 or TRBV12-4 to TRBJ1-2; 9 bases are shared with TRBD1. V lost 5 bases and J lost 4; bases outside the gene matches: 11. This CDR3 has 16 residues. The CDR3 reads CASSPDYTGGSYGYTF. DNA for the CDR3: TGTGCCAGCAGTCCGGATTACACAGGGGGCAGCTATGGCTACACCTTC.

This chain connects TRBV15 to TRBJ1-1; weak D call: TRBD1 (6 bases). V was trimmed by 5 bases and J by 0 bases, leaving 10 bases between them. CDR1 LNHNV and CDR2 YYDKDF come from the germline V gene (reference sequence). This CDR3 comprises 14 residues. The CDR3 spells CATSVGQMNTEAFF. In DNA, the CDR3 is TGTGCCACCAGCGTCGGACAGATGAACACTGAAGCTTTCTTT.

This clonotype was observed a handful of times. This rearrangement joins TRBV7-9 to TRBJ1-2; TRBD1 is a possible D gene (5 bases). The CDR3 totals 14 residues. V gave up 5 bases and J gave up 1 base, with 11 bases separating them. Germline loops: CDR1 SEHNR, CDR2 FQNEAQ (reference sequence). The CDR3: CASSGTAFNYGYTF. The CDR3 DNA reads TGTGCCAGCAGCGGGACTGCCTTTAACTATGGCTACACCTTC.

This clonotype was detected a few times. The rearrangement joins TRBV20-1 to TRBJ2-3, with TRBD2 identical over 14 bases. Germline values: CDR1 DFQATT, CDR2 SNEGSKA (reference sequence). CDR3 length: 20 residues. The V and J ends lost 0 bases and 4 bases, in that order; junction bases with no gene match: 15. As DNA, the CDR3 is TGCAGTGCTAGAGACCCACATAAGTCGACTAGCGGGGGGGCCGCAGATACGCAGTATTTT. It encodes CSARDPHKSTSGGAADTQYF.

This clonotype has more than one count but fewer than ten. The genes are TRBV7-9 and TRBJ2-7, with D possibly TRBD2 on 5 matching bases. This CDR3 comprises 13 residues. Germline V gives CDR1 SEHNR, CDR2 FQNEAQ (reference sequence). V gave up 5 bases and J gave up 2 bases, with 10 bases separating them. CDR3 loop: CASSTDGTYEQYF. Here the CDR3 DNA reads TGTGCCAGCAGCACGGACGGGACCTACGAGCAGTACTTC. Filled out from reference TRBV7-9 and TRBJ2-7, the complete variable domain reads DTGVSQNPRHKITKRGQNVTFRCDPISEHNRLYWYRQTLGQGPEFLTYFQNEAQLEKSRLLSDRFSAERPKGSFSTLEIQRTEQGDSAMYLCASSTDGTYEQYFGPGTRLTVT.

The V and J genes are TRBV4-3 and TRBJ1-1; possibly TRBD1 for D (5 bases). V was pared by 0 bases and J by 3 bases, with 17 bases between. This CDR3 spans 17 amino acids. Germline V gene sequence: CDR1 LGHNA, CDR2 YSLEER. DNA of the CDR3: TGCGCCAGCAGCCAAGAATCGGTGCGGTTGGGGGACACTGAAGCTTTCTTT. Its protein is CASSQESVRLGDTEAFF.

The V and J genes are TRBV20-1 and TRBJ2-3, with D uncertain. Germline V gene sequence: CDR1 DFQATT, CDR2 SNEGSKA (reference sequence). V lost 0 bases to trimming and J lost 2 bases, with 24 bases between them. The CDR3 covers 19 residues. Written as DNA, the CDR3 is TGCAGTGCTAGAGATACGGCGGAGACCCTAACCCCATTCACAGATACGCAGTATTTT. This translates into CSARDTAETLTPFTDTQYF.

In this sample, this clonotype turned up a few times. V gene TRBV4-1 combines with J gene TRBJ2-7; TRBD1 aligns across 10 bases. V lost 3 bases to trimming and J lost 3 bases; unmatched junction nucleotides: 8. The CDR3 is 16 amino acids. Germline V gives CDR1 MGHRA, CDR2 YSYEKL. The CDR3 reads CASSHYPRDRGYEQYF. CDR3 nucleotide sequence: TGCGCCAGCAGCCATTACCCCCGGGACAGGGGCTACGAGCAGTACTTC.

The chain recombines TRBV10-3 with TRBJ1-2, with 10 positions matching TRBD1. Looked up from germline, CDR1 is ENHRY and CDR2 is SYGVKD. This CDR3 contains 14 residues. V was pared by 11 bases and J by 3 bases, with 9 bases of the junction left unmatched. The CDR3 nucleotides are TGTGCCGCAGGGACAGGGGCCTTCGACTATGGCTACACCTTC. Translated: CAAGTGAFDYGYTF.

This rearrangement joins TRBV7-9 to TRBJ2-5; perhaps TRBD1 as D (6 bases). CDR3 length: 15 residues. Germline CDR1 SEHNR, CDR2 FQNEAQ (reference sequence). V lost 2 bases, J lost 0 bases, and 10 bases lay in between. CDR3: CASSLSGGHQETQYF. The DNA of the CDR3 is TGTGCCAGCAGCTTAAGTGGGGGCCACCAAGAGACCCAGTACTTC.

This clonotype was detected ten times or more. This chain joins TRBV20-1 and TRBJ2-7, with 10 bases lining up with TRBD1. The CDR3 length is 15 residues. Germline loops: CDR1 DFQATT, CDR2 SNEGSKA (reference sequence). Trimming removed 0 bases from V and 2 bases from J; junction bases left unmatched: 4. The DNA for the CDR3 is TGCAGTGCTAGAGATCCGGGACAGGGGACCTACGAGCAGTACTTC. Protein sequence: CSARDPGQGTYEQYF.

The V call is TRBV20-1, the J call TRBJ2-3, with 8 bases fitting TRBD2. The CDR3 sequence is 13 residues long. V lost 6 bases, J lost 4 bases, and 6 bases stayed unmatched. Germline CDR1 is DFQATT and CDR2 is SNEGSKA (reference sequence). CDR3: CSAHISGADTQYF. The CDR3 DNA is TGCAGTGCACACATTAGCGGGGCAGATACGCAGTATTTT.

This clonotype was seen only a few times. DNA for the CDR3: TGTGCCAGCAGTTTACGAGGAGGGCGCACTGAAGCTTTCTTT. Its protein is CASSLRGGRTEAFF. The V gene is TRBV12-3 or TRBV12-4, the J gene TRBJ1-1; no clear D. CDR3 length equals 14 residues. The V end lost 2 bases, the J end lost 4 bases, and 11 bases lay between the germline ends.

The chain carries TRBV4-3 and TRBJ2-6; TRBD2 aligns across 13 bases. The CDR3 spans 18 residues. Germline loops: CDR1 LGHNA, CDR2 YSLEER. The junction had 3 bases not matched to a gene; V was cut back by 4 bases and J by 0 bases. DNA of the CDR3: TGCGCCAGCAGCCCGGGACTAGCGGGGTTCTCTGGGGCCAACGTCCTGACTTTC. Translation gives CASSPGLAGFSGANVLTF.

The V gene is TRBV2, the J gene TRBJ2-5; D perhaps matches TRBD2 (6 bases). This CDR3 has 16 amino acids. V was trimmed by 2 bases and J by 3 bases, leaving 16 bases between them. The germline V gene has CDR1 SNHLY and CDR2 FYNNEI. The DNA for the CDR3 is TGTGCCAGCAGTGAAACGGGGGTAGGGCCCAAAGAGACCCAGTACTTC. Encoded protein: CASSETGVGPKETQYF.

Notes on this clonotype: This could be a read error, since a much larger clone is one nucleotide away. V and J are TRBV2 and TRBJ1-2, with D possibly being TRBD1 (6 bases). The CDR3 is 13 residues long. Germline-derived CDR1 and CDR2 are SNHLY and FYNNEI. The V end lost 6 bases, the J end lost 3 bases, and 11 bases lay between the germline ends. The CDR3 bases are TGTGCCAGCAGAGGGGACACCGACTATGGCTACACCTTC. Protein: CASRGDTDYGYTF.

The CDR3 loop is CASSFRGANVLTF. As DNA, the CDR3 is TGTGCCAGCAGCTTCAGGGGAGCCAACGTCCTGACTTTC. The chain couples TRBV7-3 to TRBJ2-6; TRBD1 is a possible D gene (6 bases). Germline V gene sequence: CDR1 SGHTA, CDR2 FQGTGA. There are 13 residues in the CDR3. Deletions cut 3 bases from V and 7 bases from J, with 7 bases between.

The chain links TRBV6-1 to TRBJ2-1; the match to TRBD2 covers 11 bases. Trimming removed 6 bases from V and 10 bases from J; junction bases left unmatched: 11. The CDR3 totals 15 residues. Germline V gene sequence: CDR1 MNHNS, CDR2 SASEGT. Here the CDR3 reads CASRAGTSGVGEQFF. The CDR3 DNA reads as TGTGCCAGCAGGGCCGGGACTAGCGGAGTGGGAGAGCAGTTCTTC.